Presented here are 23 T cell receptor beta chains from one specimen sequenced in a study of T-cell reconstitution after alpha-beta-depleted transplantation in children. The authors prepared the TCRbeta library with unique molecular identifiers. TCRdb itself ran the PCR reads through MiXCR, one entry per CDR3 protein. The sample lists 490,000 or so distinct CDR3 sequences; around an eighth were seen once. The sample was PBMCs from the stem cell graft donor, taken from the stem cell graft. These receptors originate from a human donor who donated a stem cell graft to a child with combined immunodeficiency.

The V call is TRBV19, the J call TRBJ2-7; 10 bases agree with TRBD2. The ends lost 5 bases at V and 3 bases at J; junction bases unmatched: 7. The CDR3 extends over 15 amino acids. Germline V gene lookup returns CDR1 LNHDA and CDR2 SQIVND (reference sequence). DNA for the CDR3: TGTGCCAGTAGTGAGGGACTAGCGACGCACTACGAGCAGTACTTC. Translated, it gives CASSEGLATHYEQYF.

This clonotype was recorded a few times. One end of the junction does not line up with germline, which may come from a read error. V and J are TRBV7-2 and TRBJ2-5; TRBD2 aligns across 7 bases. The V gene's germline CDR1 is SGHTA and CDR2 FQGNSA. The CDR3 covers 15 residues. For the CDR3, the DNA is TGTGCCAGCAGCCTAGCGAGCGGGGTGGTAGAGACCCAGTACTTC. Translation gives CASSLASGVVETQYF.

The chain combines TRBV10-3 with TRBJ2-1; D assignment may be TRBD1 or TRBD2 (5 bases each). The CDR3 length is 15 residues. With 7 bases removed from V and 7 bases from J, the gap between germline ends came to 20 bases. Germline loops: CDR1 ENHRY, CDR2 SYGVKD. CDR3 bases: TGTGCCATCAAAGGAGAGGGGACGTCGTGGAATGAGCAGTTCTTC. Its protein product is CAIKGEGTSWNEQFF.

This chain connects TRBV7-2 to TRBJ2-3, with TRBD2 matching 7 bases. The CDR3 spans 16 residues. Germline lookup yields CDR1 SGHTA and CDR2 FQGNSA. V lost 2 bases, J lost 1 base, and 6 bases stayed unmatched. CDR3 in amino acids: CASSLSGIGGTDTQYF. The CDR3 DNA reads as TGTGCCAGCAGCTTAAGCGGGATCGGTGGCACAGATACGCAGTATTTT.

Ten or more counts support this clonotype. V gene TRBV24-1 combines with J gene TRBJ2-2; 11 bases are a match to TRBD2. This CDR3 has 16 residues. Germline loops: CDR1 KGHDR, CDR2 SFDVKD. V lost 3 bases to trimming and J lost 1 base; unmatched junction nucleotides: 0. CDR3 region: CATSDGTSGNTGELFF. The CDR3 region has the DNA TGTGCCACCAGTGATGGGACTAGCGGGAACACCGGGGAGCTGTTTTTT.

This clonotype has a handful of counts. The rearrangement joins TRBV25-1 to TRBJ2-7; no clear D. V was pared by 3 bases and J by 0 bases, with 15 bases between. The CDR3 extends over 16 amino acids. The germline CDR1 and CDR2 sequences are MGHDK and SYGVNS. In DNA, the CDR3 is TGTGCCAGCAGTGATTCTCGTTTTTTTGGCTCCTACGAGCAGTACTTC. Residues: CASSDSRFFGSYEQYF.

This clonotype has at least ten counts. The chain links TRBV12-3 or TRBV12-4 to TRBJ2-4; weak D call: TRBD2 (6 bases). This CDR3 is built from 14 residues. Trimming took 2 bases from V and 7 from J, leaving 12 bases between them. This chain's CDR3 is CASSLRRGSNIQYF. The CDR3 nucleotides are TGTGCCAGCAGTTTACGTCGGGGGTCGAACATTCAGTACTTC.

There are many counts of this clonotype. The chain has TRBV5-1 and TRBJ1-1; TRBD1 aligns across 8 bases. Germline V CDR1 and CDR2: SGHRS, YFSETQ. J was trimmed by 4 bases and V by 3 bases; bases with no gene match: 8. This CDR3 is built from 15 residues. The CDR3 nucleotides are TGCGCCAGCAGCTCGAACAGGGGGAGTAGCACTGAAGCTTTCTTT. It is translated as CASSSNRGSSTEAFF.

This clonotype was counted many times. The V gene is TRBV7-2, the J gene TRBJ2-4; D is possibly TRBD2 (6 bases). Germline V gene data show CDR1 as SGHTA and CDR2 as FQGNSA. Trimming took off 3 bases at V and 3 bases at J, with 12 bases between the two ends. This CDR3 is built from 15 residues. The CDR3 region is CASSFWGDGKNIQYF. CDR3 DNA sequence: TGTGCCAGCAGCTTTTGGGGGGACGGCAAAAACATTCAGTACTTC.

V usage is TRBV4-3 and J usage is TRBJ2-7, with 7 bases lining up with TRBD1. V shed 4 bases and J 0 bases; nucleotides not matched to a gene: 9. The CDR3 length is 16 residues. Germline-derived CDR1 and CDR2 are LGHNA and YSLEER. The CDR3 is CASSPYPTGSSYEQYF. The CDR3, as DNA: TGCGCCAGCAGCCCCTACCCGACAGGGAGCTCCTACGAGCAGTACTTC.

This clonotype appeared many times. The CDR3 DNA reads as TGCGCCAGCAGCCAAGATCGTTGGGTTTCCTATAATTCACCCCTCCACTTT. It is translated as CASSQDRWVSYNSPLHF. The chain combines TRBV4-3 with TRBJ1-6; no reliable D call. This CDR3 has 17 residues. Between the trimmed V and J ends, which lost 0 bases and 1 base, there was a span of 10 bases. From germline, CDR1 is LGHNA and CDR2 YSLEER.

The chain links TRBV27 to TRBJ1-5; D is undetermined. From germline, CDR1 is MNHEY and CDR2 SMNVEV (reference sequence). Deletions cut 6 bases from V and 5 bases from J, with 17 bases between. The CDR3 contains 15 residues. CDR3 residues: CASSAISRVDQPQHF. The CDR3 DNA follows: TGTGCCAGCAGCGCTATATCCCGGGTAGATCAGCCCCAGCATTTT.

V is TRBV20-1 and J is TRBJ2-1; D gene uncertain. The germline gives CDR1 DFQATT, CDR2 SNEGSKA (reference sequence). This CDR3 has 13 residues. The V and J ends lost 3 bases and 5 bases respectively, with 11 bases between them. CDR3 nucleotide sequence: TGCAGTGCTAGCTACACCAGAAACAATGAGCAGTTCTTC. Amino acids: CSASYTRNNEQFF.

In this sample, this clonotype turned up many times. V and J are TRBV5-1 and TRBJ2-3; 10 positions match TRBD2. Germline trimming cut 4 bases from V and 6 bases from J; bases unmatched to any gene: 14. Germline CDR1 is SGHRS and CDR2 is YFSETQ. CDR3 size: 17 residues. CDR3 nucleotide sequence: TGCGCCAGCAGCCCCCCTCGCCCTAGCGGGAGTCCGGATACGCAGTATTTT. This translates into CASSPPRPSGSPDTQYF.

This chain links TRBV5-1 with TRBJ2-7, with D possibly TRBD1 on 6 matching bases. This CDR3 comprises 12 residues. Germline V lookup: CDR1 SGHRS, CDR2 YFSETQ. Trimming stripped 0 bases from V and 10 bases from J, with 11 bases between. CDR3 in amino acids: CASSLAKGVQYF. DNA for the CDR3: TGCGCCAGCAGCTTGGCCAAGGGGGTTCAGTACTTC.

The chain combines TRBV10-3 with TRBJ2-2, with D maybe TRBD2 (5 bases). CDR1 ENHRY and CDR2 SYGVKD come from the germline V gene. Trimming shortened V by 0 bases and J by 4 bases, and 12 bases separated the two germline ends. The CDR3 contains 16 residues. CDR3 nucleotides: TGTGCCATCAGTGAGTCCGGGCCCAGCGGCACCGGGGAGCTGTTTTTT. Translation: CAISESGPSGTGELFF.

The sample holds many counts of this clonotype. The chain recombines TRBV12-3 or TRBV12-4 with TRBJ2-7; the D gene is possibly TRBD2 (6 bases). CDR3 length: 12 residues. V was pared by 6 bases and J by 3 bases, with 9 bases between. The CDR3 nucleotides read TGTGCCAGCAGCCCGGACTACTACGAGCAGTACTTC. It specifies CASSPDYYEQYF.

The chain joins TRBV7-3 to TRBJ1-1; TRBD1 aligns across 8 bases. This CDR3 is built from 13 residues. J was trimmed by 7 bases and V by 2 bases; bases with no gene match: 3. Germline assignment: CDR1 SGHTA and CDR2 FQGTGA. The CDR3 loop reads CASSLGGQGEAFF. The CDR3 bases are TGTGCCAGCAGCTTAGGCGGACAGGGTGAAGCTTTCTTT.

This clonotype was counted at least ten times. The chain combines TRBV20-1 with TRBJ2-7; 8 nucleotides match TRBD1. The V segment lost 0 bases and the J segment 2 bases; nucleotides outside the gene matches: 6. Germline V gene data show CDR1 as DFQATT and CDR2 as SNEGSKA (reference sequence). CDR3 length equals 15 residues. The CDR3 bases are TGCAGTGCTAGAGATGAAGCAGGGGGCACCTACGAGCAGTACTTC. It specifies CSARDEAGGTYEQYF.

The chain links TRBV11-2 to TRBJ2-7, with 7 bases lining up with TRBD2. The germline CDR1 and CDR2 sequences are SGHAT and FQNNGV. V was clipped by 5 bases and J by 0 bases; unmatched bases: 13. The CDR3 contains 17 residues. The CDR3 bases are TGTGCCAGCAGCCTGAGGGGTGGGGCTAGCGGCTCCTACGAGCAGTACTTC. This translates into CASSLRGGASGSYEQYF. Supplemented by reference TRBV11-2 and TRBJ2-7, the full variable domain reads EAGVAQSPRYKIIEKRQSVAFWCNPISGHATLYWYQQILGQGPKLLIQFQNNGVVDDSQLPKDRFSAERLKGVDSTLKIQPAKLEDSAVYLCASSLRGGASGSYEQYFGPGTRLTVT.

This clonotype has a count of ten or more. This chain links TRBV12-3 or TRBV12-4 with TRBJ2-1; D may be TRBD1 (5 bases). Trimming removed 3 bases at V and 8 bases at J, with 20 bases between. The CDR3 contains 16 residues. The CDR3 region has the DNA TGTGCCAGCAGTTTGGGGCTGCATCAAGAAAAGTATGAGCAGTTCTTC. Protein product: CASSLGLHQEKYEQFF.

The chain links TRBV7-1 to TRBJ2-6; D unclear. TRBV7-1 belongs to the ORF category, with a function that is uncertain. The CDR3 length is 16 residues. V was shortened by 0 bases and J by 0 bases, with 6 bases between the two germline ends. The CDR3 bases are TGTGCCAGCAGCTCAGCCACCTACTCTGGGGCCAACGTCCTGACTTTC. The encoded protein is CASSSATYSGANVLTF.

This clonotype was counted a few times. The chain carries TRBV7-2 and TRBJ2-7; D may be TRBD2 (5 bases). CDR3 size: 14 residues. CDR1 and CDR2 (germline): SGHTA, FQGNSA. V shed 5 bases and J shed 3 bases, with 14 bases lying between them. The CDR3 loop reads CASSPTPRDYEQYF. As DNA, the CDR3 is TGTGCCAGCAGCCCGACTCCCCGGGACTACGAGCAGTACTTC.